Sequencing of this T cell receptor (beta chain) was carried out in a study of OX40 agonist ivuxolimab in advanced cancers. CDR1 is SGHRS, CDR2 YFSETQ, per germline. This CDR3 spans 15 amino acids. V lost 2 bases, J lost 0 bases, and 9 bases lay in between. Only in-frame clones appear in the TCRdb table, and some are missing; sequencing was by immunoSEQ multiplex PCR. Among approximately 90,000 clones listed, roughly 87% were seen once. The TCR comes from an adult with an advanced solid tumor such as melanoma, head and neck, liver or kidney cancer. The sample was CD4+ or CD8+ T cells sorted from blood, taken in a trial of the OX40 agonist ivuxolimab. V and J are TRBV5-1 and TRBJ1-3; the D gene is possibly TRBD1 (6 bases). The CDR3 spells CASSLLTGSGNTIYF. CDR3 DNA sequence: TGCGCCAGCAGCTTACTGACAGGCTCTGGAAACACCATATATTTT.